This entry is about one TCR beta chain. Its target is unknown. The record originates from a study of graft-versus-host responses after intestinal transplantation. On the study more broadly: The transplants performed in recipients were multivisceral, liver-intestinal, or isolated intestinal.

V was shortened by 10 bases and J by 5 bases, with 19 bases between the two germline ends. CDR1 MDHEN and CDR2 SYDVKM come from the germline V gene. The CDR3 consists of 14 residues. The repertoire was sequenced with immunoSEQ multiplex PCR; TCRdb's copy has only in-frame clones and lacks some. The table shows 65,000 to 85,000 clones, with around 86% occurring only once. The sequence was collected from a human donor who was the organ donor for an intestinal transplant. The material was unstimulated CD8+ T cells sorted from spleen or lymph node cells, obtained before transplant. The rearrangement joins TRBV28 to TRBJ2-3, with D tentatively TRBD2 (6 bases). The CDR3 DNA follows: TGTGCCATCAGGTCCGGGACTTCCTTAGATACGCAGTATTTT. Translating it yields CAIRSGTSLDTQYF.